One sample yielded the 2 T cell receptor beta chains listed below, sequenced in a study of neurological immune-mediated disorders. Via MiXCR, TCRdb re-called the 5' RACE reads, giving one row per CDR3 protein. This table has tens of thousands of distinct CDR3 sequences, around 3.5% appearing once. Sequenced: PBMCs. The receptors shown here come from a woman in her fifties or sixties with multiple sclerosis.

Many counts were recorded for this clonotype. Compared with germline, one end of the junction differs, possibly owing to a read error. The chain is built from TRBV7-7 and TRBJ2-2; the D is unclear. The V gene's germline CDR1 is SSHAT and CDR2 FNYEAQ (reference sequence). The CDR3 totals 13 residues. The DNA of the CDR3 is TGTGCTAGCAGCCCGCTGCCTGCCGGGGAGCTGTTTTTT. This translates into CASSPLPAGELFF.

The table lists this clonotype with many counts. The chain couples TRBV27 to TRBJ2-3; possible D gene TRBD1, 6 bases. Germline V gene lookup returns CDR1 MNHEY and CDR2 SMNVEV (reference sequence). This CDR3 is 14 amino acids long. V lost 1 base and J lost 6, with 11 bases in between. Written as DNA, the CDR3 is TGTGCCAGCAGTTTATATACAGGGAAGGATACGCAGTATTTT. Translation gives CASSLYTGKDTQYF.